This is a list of T cell receptor beta chains from one sample in a study of CD8 T cells in ankylosing spondylitis. TCRdb re-analysed the 5' RACE reads in MiXCR, keeping a single row per CDR3 protein. The table lists 250,000 to 350,000 distinct CDR3 sequences, approximately 20% of them singletons. Material: blood, either unsorted or a sorted T cell fraction (not recorded which). These receptors all stem from a male donor with ankylosing spondylitis or in good health (not recorded which). Both conserved end residues are part of each CDR3. The D gene is left open where the match is weak. Clone size is shown for a subset of rows, as once, few, many or a class of expanded clone.

V gene,J gene,clone size,D gene,CDR3 DNA,CDR3 protein
TRBV9,TRBJ2-3,-,TRBD2,TGTGCCAGCAGCGTAGCCGGGACTAGCGGGGGCACAGATACGCAGTATTTT,CASSVAGTSGGTDTQYF
TRBV5-1,TRBJ2-2,-,TRBD2,TGCGCCAGCAGCGGTCTAGCGGTAGGGACTCGGGAGCTGTTTTTT,CASSGLAVGTRELFF
TRBV21-1,TRBJ2-1,few,-,TGTGCCAGCAGCAACGGACTAGCGGACTACAATGAGCAGTTCTTC,CASSNGLADYNEQFF
TRBV5-1,TRBJ2-3,few,TRBD1,TGCGCCAGCAGCTTGGCGGTGCGCTCGGCAGGGGGCAGAGATACGCAGTATTTT,CASSLAVRSAGGRDTQYF
TRBV20-1,TRBJ1-4,-,-,TGCAGTGCTCCACTAAGACAGACTAATGAAAAACTGTTTTTT,CSAPLRQTNEKLFF
TRBV3-1,TRBJ1-5,-,-,TGTGCCAGCAGTCCGACCGTCGGGGACGGTCAGCCCCAGCATTTT,CASSPTVGDGQPQHF
TRBV20-1,TRBJ1-6,-,-,TGCAGTGCTAGAGTCAGGGAGGGATCACCCCTCCACTTT,CSARVREGSPLHF
TRBV5-1,TRBJ2-6,few,-,TGCGCCAGCAGCCAGGGTAATTCTGGGGCCAACGTCCTGACTTTC,CASSQGNSGANVLTF
TRBV9,TRBJ2-2,-,-,TGTGCCAGCAGCGTCGGGGTTACTGGGGAGCTGTTTTTT,CASSVGVTGELFF
TRBV20-1,TRBJ1-2,-,-,TGCAGTGCTACGGACTACCTCTATGGCTACACCTTC,CSATDYLYGYTF
TRBV2,TRBJ2-2,few,-,TGTGCCAGCAGTGAAGGGGACCGCTCGGGGACCGGGGAGCTGTTTTTT,CASSEGDRSGTGELFF
TRBV20-1,TRBJ2-3,few,TRBD2,TGCAGTGCCGAACCCCCGTTTAGCGGGAGGGCCCCAGATACGCAGTATTTT,CSAEPPFSGRAPDTQYF
TRBV5-6,TRBJ1-2,many,-,TGTGCCAGCAGCTTCCGATCGGGTGGCTACACCTTC,CASSFRSGGYTF
TRBV14,TRBJ2-1,-,TRBD2,TGTGCCAGCAGACTCGGGACTAGCCATGAGCAGTTCTTC,CASRLGTSHEQFF
TRBV11-2,TRBJ2-5,once,-,TGTGCCAGCAGCTTCGGGACTCTTGGTGGGGAGACCCAGTACTTC,CASSFGTLGGETQYF
TRBV5-1,TRBJ2-1,-,TRBD2,TGCGCCAGCAGCTTGGGCGCTAGCGGGGTCAATGAGCAGTTCTTC,CASSLGASGVNEQFF
TRBV5-1,TRBJ1-1,few,-,TGCGCCAGCAGCGTCGACGGTGGTGTGCCTAACACTGAAGCTTTCTTT,CASSVDGGVPNTEAFF
TRBV7-2,TRBJ1-4,-,TRBD1,TGTGCCAGCAGCTTAGAGGGACAGGGTAATGAAAAACTGTTTTTT,CASSLEGQGNEKLFF
TRBV5-1,TRBJ2-5,-,-,TGCGCCAGCAGGAGGGCGGCTTTCCCCGGCGAGACCCAGTACTTC,CASRRAAFPGETQYF
TRBV12-3/TRBV12-4,TRBJ1-1,many,-,TGTGCCAGCAGTTTAGGAGTTGAAGCTTTCTTT,CASSLGVEAFF
TRBV5-1,TRBJ2-5,many,-,TGCGCCAGCAGCTTGGGCAAAGAGACCCAGTACTTC,CASSLGKETQYF
TRBV5-6,TRBJ2-3,once,TRBD2,TGTGCCAGCAGCGCGGGACTAGCGGGAGTATGGGCAGATACGCAGTATTTT,CASSAGLAGVWADTQYF
TRBV3-1,TRBJ2-5,-,TRBD2,TGTGCCAGCAGAAGCGGGGCCCAGGGAGAGACCCAGTACTTC,CASRSGAQGETQYF
TRBV25-1,TRBJ2-3,few,-,TGTGCCAGCTCTTTGGGCGGGACATGGAGCACAGATACGCAGTATTTT,CASSLGGTWSTDTQYF
TRBV5-1,TRBJ1-2,many,-,TGCGCCAGCAGCTCGTCGACGGGATATGGCTACACCTTC,CASSSSTGYGYTF
TRBV7-8,TRBJ2-2,-,TRBD2,TGTGCCAGCAGCTCAACTAGCGGGGGCGCCGGGGAGCTGTTTTTT,CASSSTSGGAGELFF
TRBV3-1,TRBJ1-1,-,TRBD1,TGTGCCAGCAGTCAAGCCGGGACAGGGATTATGAACACTGAAGCTTTCTTT,CASSQAGTGIMNTEAFF
TRBV12-3/TRBV12-4,TRBJ1-6,-,-,TGTGCCAGCACCCGGGCGGGTTCACCCCTCCACTTT,CASTRAGSPLHF
TRBV11-3,TRBJ2-1,few,TRBD2,TGTGCCAGCAGCTTAGAAGGTGGGACTAACAATGAGCAGTTCTTC,CASSLEGGTNNEQFF
TRBV11-1,TRBJ2-1,few,-,TGTGCCAGCAGCTTAGTGGGATCGGGTTTGCTCGGGAGTGAGCAGTTCTTC,CASSLVGSGLLGSEQFF
TRBV12-3/TRBV12-4,TRBJ1-2,few,-,TGTGCCAGCAGTGTCGGAAGGGGAGGCTATGGCTACACCTTC,CASSVGRGGYGYTF
TRBV29-1,TRBJ2-1,few,-,TGCAGCGTTGGGTCCGCCGAGCAGTTCTTC,CSVGSAEQFF
TRBV12-3/TRBV12-4,TRBJ1-3,-,-,TGTGCCAGCAGACCACAGGGTTCTGGAAACACCATATATTTT,CASRPQGSGNTIYF
TRBV6-5,TRBJ2-5,few,TRBD2,TGTGCCAGCAGTTACGGGACTAGCGAAGAGACCCAGTACTTC,CASSYGTSEETQYF
TRBV12-3/TRBV12-4,TRBJ1-2,-,TRBD1,TGTGCCAGCAGATTCAGGGGGCTGGGGTATGGCTACACCTTC,CASRFRGLGYGYTF